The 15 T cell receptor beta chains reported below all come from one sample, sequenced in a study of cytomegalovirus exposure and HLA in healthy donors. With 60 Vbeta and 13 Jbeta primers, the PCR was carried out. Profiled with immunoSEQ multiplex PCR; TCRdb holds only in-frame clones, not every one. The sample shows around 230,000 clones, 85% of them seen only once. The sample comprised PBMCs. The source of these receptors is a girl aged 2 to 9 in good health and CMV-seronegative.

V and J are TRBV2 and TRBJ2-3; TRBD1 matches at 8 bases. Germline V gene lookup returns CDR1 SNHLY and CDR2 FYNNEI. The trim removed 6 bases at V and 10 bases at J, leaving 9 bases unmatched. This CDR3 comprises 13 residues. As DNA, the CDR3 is TGTGCCAGCAGGGGGGACAGGCCCCAATCGCAGTATTTT. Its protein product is CASRGDRPQSQYF.

This chain's CDR3 is CASTWRDRVIGGYTF. CDR3 nucleotides: TGTGCCAGCACTTGGAGGGACAGGGTGATCGGTGGCTACACCTTC. This chain connects TRBV2 to TRBJ1-2; 9 bases line up with TRBD1. CDR1 is SNHLY, CDR2 FYNNEI, per germline. V lost 7 bases, J lost 7 bases, and 13 bases stayed unmatched. The CDR3 consists of 15 residues. Based on the CDR3 plus reference TRBV2 and TRBJ1-2, the full variable domain is EPEVTQTPSHQVTQMGQEVILRCVPISNHLYFYWYRQILGQKVEFLVSFYNNEISEKSEIFDDQFSVERPDGSNFTLKIRSTKLEDSAMYFCASTWRDRVIGGYTFGSGTRLTVV.

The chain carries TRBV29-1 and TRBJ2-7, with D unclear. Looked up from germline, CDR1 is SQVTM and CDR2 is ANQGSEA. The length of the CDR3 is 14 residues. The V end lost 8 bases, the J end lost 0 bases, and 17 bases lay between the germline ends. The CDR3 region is CSRPRIIPSYEQYF. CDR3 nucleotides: TGCAGCCGACCTAGAATTATCCCCTCCTACGAGCAGTACTTC.

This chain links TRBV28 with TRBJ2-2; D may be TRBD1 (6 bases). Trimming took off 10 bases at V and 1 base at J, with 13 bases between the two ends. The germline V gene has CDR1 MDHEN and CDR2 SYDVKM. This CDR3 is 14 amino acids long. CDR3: CATGDMGNTGELFF. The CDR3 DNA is TGTGCCACCGGGGACATGGGGAACACCGGGGAGCTGTTTTTT.

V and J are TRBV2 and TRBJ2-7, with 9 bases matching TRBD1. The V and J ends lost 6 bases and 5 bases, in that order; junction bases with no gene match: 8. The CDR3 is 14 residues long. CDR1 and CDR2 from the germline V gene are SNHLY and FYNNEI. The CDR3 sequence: CASRPGTGSHEQYF. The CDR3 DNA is TGTGCCAGCAGACCCGGGACAGGGTCCCACGAGCAGTACTTC. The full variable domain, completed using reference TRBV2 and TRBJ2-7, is EPEVTQTPSHQVTQMGQEVILRCVPISNHLYFYWYRQILGQKVEFLVSFYNNEISEKSEIFDDQFSVERPDGSNFTLKIRSTKLEDSAMYFCASRPGTGSHEQYFGPGTRLTVT.

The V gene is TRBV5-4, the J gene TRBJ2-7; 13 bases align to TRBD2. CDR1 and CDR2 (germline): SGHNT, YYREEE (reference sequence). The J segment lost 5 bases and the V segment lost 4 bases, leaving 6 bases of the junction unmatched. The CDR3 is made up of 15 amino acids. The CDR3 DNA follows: TGTGCCAGCAGCCGAGGACTAGCGGGGGTGAACGAGCAGTACTTC. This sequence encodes CASSRGLAGVNEQYF.

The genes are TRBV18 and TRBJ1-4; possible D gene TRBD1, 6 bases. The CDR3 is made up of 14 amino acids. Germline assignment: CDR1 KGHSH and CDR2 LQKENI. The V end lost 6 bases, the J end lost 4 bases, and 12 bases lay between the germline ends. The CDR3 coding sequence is TGTGCCAGCTCCTGGACAGAAAATAATGAAAAACTGTTTTTT. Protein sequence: CASSWTENNEKLFF.

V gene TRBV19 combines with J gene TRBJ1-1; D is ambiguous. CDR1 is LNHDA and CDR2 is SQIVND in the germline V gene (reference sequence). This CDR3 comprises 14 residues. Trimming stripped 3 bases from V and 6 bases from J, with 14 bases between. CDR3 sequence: CASSIGSSGPEAFF. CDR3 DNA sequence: TGTGCCAGTAGTATTGGGAGCTCGGGCCCTGAAGCTTTCTTT.

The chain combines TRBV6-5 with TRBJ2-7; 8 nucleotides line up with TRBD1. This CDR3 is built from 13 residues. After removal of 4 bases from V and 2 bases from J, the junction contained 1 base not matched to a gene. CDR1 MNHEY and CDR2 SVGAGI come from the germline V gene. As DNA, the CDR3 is TGTGCCAGCAGTTTACAGGGGGCCTACGAGCAGTACTTC. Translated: CASSLQGAYEQYF.

The CDR3 spells CASSGVSSNYGYTF. As DNA, the CDR3 is TGTGCCAGCAGTGGTGTCAGTTCTAACTATGGCTACACCTTC. The V gene is TRBV2, the J gene TRBJ1-2; D gene unclear. V lost 4 bases, J lost 0 bases, and 9 bases lay in between. The germline V gene has CDR1 SNHLY and CDR2 FYNNEI. CDR3 length equals 14 residues.

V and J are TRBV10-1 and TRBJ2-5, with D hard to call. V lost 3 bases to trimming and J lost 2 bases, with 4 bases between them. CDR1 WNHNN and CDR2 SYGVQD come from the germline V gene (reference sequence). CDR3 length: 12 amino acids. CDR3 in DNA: TGCGCCAGCAGTGATAGACAAGAGACCCAGTACTTC. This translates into CASSDRQETQYF.

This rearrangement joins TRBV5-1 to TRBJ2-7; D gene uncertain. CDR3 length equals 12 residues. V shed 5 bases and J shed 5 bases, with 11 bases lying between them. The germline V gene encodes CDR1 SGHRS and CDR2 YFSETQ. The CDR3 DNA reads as TGCGCCAGCAGAGGTAGCCCCAACGAGCAGTACTTC. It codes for CASRGSPNEQYF.

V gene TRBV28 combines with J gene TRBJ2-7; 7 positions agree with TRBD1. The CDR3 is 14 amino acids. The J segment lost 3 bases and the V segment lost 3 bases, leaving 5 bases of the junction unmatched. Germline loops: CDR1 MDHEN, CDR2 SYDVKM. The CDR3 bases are TGTGCCAGCAGTTTTGGGACAGTGCTCTACGAGCAGTACTTC. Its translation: CASSFGTVLYEQYF.

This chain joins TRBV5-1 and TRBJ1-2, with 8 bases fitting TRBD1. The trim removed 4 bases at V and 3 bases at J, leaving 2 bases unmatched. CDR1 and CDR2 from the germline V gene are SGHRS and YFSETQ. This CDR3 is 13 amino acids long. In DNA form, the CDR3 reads TGCGCCAGCAGCCCGGGACAGGACTATGGCTACACCTTC. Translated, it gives CASSPGQDYGYTF.

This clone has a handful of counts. The CDR3 region has the DNA TGTGCCAGCAGTGAATCTGGGACACCCACCCTGACCGGGGAGCTGTTTTTT. It specifies CASSESGTPTLTGELFF. The genes are TRBV25-1 and TRBJ2-2; maybe TRBD1 (6 bases). Trimming cost V 1 base and J 5 bases, with 17 bases left between them. Germline values: CDR1 MGHDK, CDR2 SYGVNS. This CDR3 is built from 17 residues.